These T cell receptor beta chains were read from a single sample in a study of cytomegalovirus exposure and HLA in healthy donors. This table comes from immunoSEQ multiplex PCR, and its TCRdb copy is limited to in-frame clones, with some not included. The data hold approximately 140,000 clones, with around 69% observed a single time. Sequencing was done on a sample of PBMCs. Every receptor here comes from a human donor in good health. Each CDR3 is given with its conserved first and last residue. D genes are given only for firm matches. Some rows mark clone size as missing; the rest say once, few, many or name a class of expanded clone.

>TRBJ1-1|TRBV29-1|.|TRBD1
CSARTGGGAEAFF
TGCAGCGCTCGGACAGGCGGTGGGGCTGAAGCTTTCTTT
>TRBJ2-1|TRBV7-2|.|TRBD2
CASSHSQSGGKNNEQFF
TGTGCCAGCAGCCACTCCCAGTCGGGAGGGAAAAACAATGAGCAGTTCTTC
>TRBJ1-1|TRBV18|few|TRBD1
CASSQTGTGGTEAFF
TGTGCCAGCTCACAAACCGGGACAGGGGGCACTGAAGCTTTCTTT
>TRBJ2-5|TRBV7-9|.|TRBD2
CASSAGLAETQYF
TGTGCCAGCAGCGCGGGACTAGCCGAGACCCAGTACTTC
>TRBJ1-1|TRBV7-3|few|.
CASSSYLDTEAFF
TGTGCCAGCAGCTCCTACTTAGACACTGAAGCTTTCTTT
>TRBJ2-5|TRBV5-1|.|TRBD2
CASSSGGGQETQYF
TGCGCCAGCAGCTCCGGGGGGGGGCAAGAGACCCAGTACTTC
>TRBJ2-5|TRBV28|.|TRBD1
CASSFSVLRGTGGFRGREQYF
TGTGCCAGCAGTTTTTCGGTTTTGCGTGGGACAGGGGGCTTCCGAGGGAGGGAGCAGTACTTC
>TRBJ2-1|TRBV2|few|TRBD2
CASSGREYGEQFF
TGTGCCAGCAGTGGGCGGGAGTATGGTGAGCAGTTCTTC
>TRBJ2-7|TRBV5-6|.|TRBD2
CASSLGRGEQYF
TGTGCCAGCAGCTTAGGGAGGGGCGAGCAGTACTTC
>TRBJ1-6|TRBV27|.|.
CASSVGPGHNSPLHF
TGTGCCAGCAGCGTTGGGCCAGGTCATAATTCACCCCTCCACTTT
>TRBJ2-1|TRBV27|.|.
CASSSGQGRGNEQFF
TGTGCCAGCAGTTCCGGGCAGGGGAGGGGCAATGAGCAGTTCTTC
>TRBJ1-2|TRBV5-1|.|TRBD1
CASSPNSQGTRGYTF
TGCGCCAGCAGCCCAAATTCACAGGGGACTAGGGGCTACACCTTC
>TRBJ2-1|TRBV15|once|TRBD2
CATSRDAAGVLYNEQFF
TGTGCCACCAGCAGAGATGCAGCGGGGGTCCTCTACAATGAGCAGTTCTTC
>TRBJ1-3|TRBV4-2|.|TRBD1
CASSLRTGTFGNTIYF
TGTGCCAGCAGCCTAAGGACAGGGACATTTGGAAACACCATATATTTT
>TRBJ2-3|TRBV4-3|.|TRBD1
CASSHEDRLGDTQYF
TGCGCCAGCAGCCACGAGGACAGGCTTGGTGATACGCAGTATTTT
>TRBJ2-6|TRBV4-1|.|TRBD1
CASSQWTGSGANVLTF
TGCGCCAGCAGCCAGTGGACAGGGTCTGGGGCCAACGTCCTGACTTTC
>TRBJ2-2|TRBV6-5|.|TRBD1
CASSWWTGSGELFF
TGTGCCAGCAGTTGGTGGACAGGTTCCGGGGAGCTGTTTTTT
>TRBJ2-7|TRBV9|.|.
CASSVGSAAGSSEQYF
TGTGCCAGCAGCGTAGGGTCCGCGGCAGGGTCATCGGAGCAGTACTTC
>TRBJ1-3|TRBV10-3|few|.
CAINEGEAVDTIYF
TGTGCCATCAATGAGGGAGAGGCAGTGGACACCATATATTTT
>TRBJ2-7|TRBV6-6|.|TRBD1
CASSPRGPGDEQYF
TGTGCCAGCAGTCCCAGGGGGCCAGGAGACGAGCAGTACTTC
>TRBJ2-7|TRBV5-1|once|TRBD1
CASSLGPGQGYEQYF
TGCGCCAGCAGCTTGGGCCCGGGACAGGGCTACGAGCAGTACTTC
>TRBJ1-5|TRBV5-5|.|.
CASSQLGGRVNQPQHF
TGTGCCAGCAGCCAACTGGGAGGCAGGGTAAATCAGCCCCAGCATTTT
>TRBJ2-6|TRBV19|once|.
CASSINTGSGANVLTF
TGTGCCAGTAGTATAAATACCGGCTCTGGGGCCAACGTCCTGACTTTC
>TRBJ1-6|TRBV5-1|.|TRBD1
CASSLPSDRAGCSYNSPLHF
TGCGCCAGCAGCCTTCCCTCCGACAGGGCAGGGTGCTCCTATAATTCACCCCTCCACTTT
>TRBJ1-1|TRBV7-3|.|TRBD1
CASSSGQGMNTEAFF
TGTGCCAGCAGCTCCGGACAGGGTATGAACACTGAAGCTTTCTTT
>TRBJ2-5|TRBV5-1|.|.
CASKLSGTGGPTRTQYF
TGCGCCAGCAAGCTTTCGGGGACCGGGGGGCCGACACGGACCCAGTACTTC
>TRBJ1-5|TRBV7-3|.|.
CAGSFPYSLGTFRPRGNQPQHF
TGTGCCGGCAGCTTCCCTTACTCCTTAGGGACTTTTCGCCCTCGGGGCAATCAGCCCCAGCATTTT
>TRBJ1-2|TRBV7-9|once|.
CASSLVGSGDFGYGYTF
TGTGCCAGCAGCTTAGTGGGCAGCGGGGATTTCGGCTATGGCTACACCTTC
>TRBJ2-7|TRBV4-1|once|TRBD1
CASSQLGAGGDEQYF
TGCGCCAGCAGCCAACTCGGGGCAGGGGGCGACGAGCAGTACTTC
>TRBJ2-3|TRBV6-6|.|.
CASSYLSGDYTDTQYF
TGTGCCAGCAGTTACTTGTCGGGCGACTACACAGATACGCAGTATTTT
>TRBJ1-6|TRBV27|.|.
CASTAKGGNSPLHF
TGTGCCAGCACGGCGAAGGGAGGTAATTCACCCCTCCACTTT
>TRBJ1-3|TRBV6-5|.|TRBD1
CASSANDREGNTIYF
TGTGCCAGCAGTGCCAACGACAGGGAGGGAAACACCATATATTTT
>TRBJ1-1|TRBV5-1|.|.
CASSRQTTGVNTEAFF
TGCGCCAGCAGCCGGCAAACGACAGGAGTGAACACTGAAGCTTTCTTT
>TRBJ1-2|TRBV10-3|.|.
CAISDRTVDGYTF
TGTGCCATCAGTGACAGGACAGTAGATGGCTACACCTTC
>TRBJ2-5|TRBV18|once|.
CASSPIRVETQYF
TGTGCCAGCTCACCAATCCGGGTGGAGACCCAGTACTTC
>TRBJ2-7|TRBV19|.|.
CASSIEGRGAYEQYF
TGTGCCAGTAGTATAGAGGGGCGGGGCGCCTACGAGCAGTACTTC
>TRBJ2-4|TRBV7-9|once|.
CASSLGLDSHLAKNIQYF
TGTGCCAGCAGCTTGGGCCTGGACAGTCACCTAGCCAAAAACATTCAGTACTTC
>TRBJ2-3|TRBV7-3|once|TRBD2
CASSFRGGTDTQYF
TGTGCCAGCAGCTTCCGGGGGGGCACAGATACGCAGTATTTT
>TRBJ2-2|TRBV7-9|.|TRBD1
CASSRGDRGTGELFF
TGTGCCAGCAGCCGAGGGGACAGGGGAACCGGGGAGCTGTTTTTT
>TRBJ1-1|TRBV6-5|.|.
CASSYGGGTANTEAFF
TGTGCCAGCAGTTACGGGGGAGGGACGGCGAACACTGAAGCTTTCTTT
>TRBJ2-7|TRBV14|.|.
CASSQVGGSTGEQYF
TGTGCCAGCAGCCAAGTTGGTGGGAGCACTGGCGAGCAGTACTTC
>TRBJ1-2|TRBV6-1|.|TRBD1
CASSEGWTGYGYTF
TGTGCCAGCAGTGAAGGGTGGACAGGATATGGCTACACCTTC
>TRBJ2-7|TRBV9|.|.
CASSVAGAPYYEQYF
TGTGCCAGCAGCGTAGCAGGGGCCCCTTACTACGAGCAGTACTTC
>TRBJ2-7|TRBV10-3|.|.
CAISEFPTYEQYF
TGTGCCATCAGTGAGTTTCCTACCTACGAGCAGTACTTC
>TRBJ2-7|TRBV5-1|.|.
CASSLERSYEQYF
TGCGCCAGCAGCTTGGAGAGGTCCTACGAGCAGTACTTC
>TRBJ2-7|TRBV29-1|.|TRBD2
CSVSGGRGSYEQYF
TGCAGCGTTAGTGGCGGGAGAGGTAGCTACGAGCAGTACTTC
>TRBJ2-5|TRBV28|.|TRBD2
CASSLSGRGETQYF
TGTGCCAGCAGTTTGAGCGGGAGGGGAGAGACCCAGTACTTC
>TRBJ2-7|TRBV4-2|.|TRBD1
CASSLGVGRDRGDEQYF
TGTGCCAGCAGCTTGGGGGTTGGCCGGGACAGGGGGGACGAGCAGTACTTC
>TRBJ2-2|TRBV5-1|.|.
CASSSYNGLIGELFF
TGCGCCAGCAGCTCCTACAACGGACTGATCGGGGAGCTGTTTTTT
>TRBJ2-6|TRBV6-1|many|.
CASSESGYGANVLTF
TGTGCCAGCAGTGAATCGGGGTACGGGGCCAACGTCCTGACTTTC